This entry features one T cell receptor (beta chain) sequence. The data were taken from a study of cytomegalovirus exposure and HLA in healthy donors. 60 Vbeta and 13 Jbeta primers were used in PCR. Libraries were prepared by immunoSEQ multiplex PCR; TCRdb keeps only in-frame clonotypes and omits some of them. Of around 130,000 clones listed, 81% are singletons. V dropped 3 bases and J dropped 3 bases, with 12 bases sitting between them. Germline V gene lookup returns CDR1 SGHRS and CDR2 YFSETQ. The CDR3 runs to 14 residues. The rearrangement uses TRBV5-1 and TRBJ1-2; D is unclear. This sequence originates from a man between 40 and 49 years old in good health and CMV-seronegative. Sample: PBMCs. The CDR3 DNA follows: TGCGCCAGCAGCTCCCCCGGGGTCGACTATGGCTACACCTTC. It translates to CASSSPGVDYGYTF.